Below are 10 T cell receptor beta chains sequenced from a single sample in a study of T cell repertoires in cytomegalovirus infection. Their antigen targets remain unknown. TCRdb reprocessed the reads via MiXCR and lists one record per CDR3 protein. The sample has around 900,000 distinct CDR3 sequences; 30% to 40% are singletons. The sample was cultured CD8+ T cells from PBMCs, taken from culture after CMV antigen stimulation. Every receptor here comes from a human donor in good health (CMV status not recorded). Some clones in this sample may be carry-over from other donors' samples.

The J gene is TRBJ1-2, the V gene TRBV27, with D unresolved. This CDR3 is 11 amino acids long. Germline-derived CDR1 and CDR2 are MNHEY and SMNVEV (reference sequence). V lost 6 bases and J 8 bases, leaving 10 bases between the germline ends. Here the CDR3 DNA reads TGTGCCAGCAGAACCGCAAGGGGCTACACCTTC. Its translation is CASRTARGYTF.

This clonotype has just a few counts. At one end the junction does not follow the germline gene, possibly because of a read error. This rearrangement joins TRBV28 to TRBJ1-5, with 7 nucleotides matching TRBD1. The length of the CDR3 is 13 residues. Germline V lookup: CDR1 MDHEN, CDR2 SYDVKM. CDR3 loop: CASYKGGNQPQHF. Written as DNA, the CDR3 is TGTGCCAGCTATAAAGGGGGCAACCAGCCCCAGCATTTT.

The V and J genes are TRBV7-8 and TRBJ1-6, with 7 positions matching TRBD1. Germline V gives CDR1 SGHVS, CDR2 FQNEAQ. The CDR3 extends over 15 amino acids. The V and J ends lost 10 bases and 0 bases, in that order; junction bases with no gene match: 6. The CDR3 region has the DNA TGTGCCAACAGGGGCGGTGGCTCCTATAATTCACCCCTCCACTTT. Encoded protein: CANRGGGSYNSPLHF.

The chain recombines TRBV27 with TRBJ2-1; the match to TRBD2 covers 12 bases. The CDR3 spans 15 residues. J lost 8 bases, V lost 3 bases, and 5 bases had no gene match. The germline CDR1 and CDR2 sequences are MNHEY and SMNVEV (reference sequence). CDR3 nucleotides: TGTGCCAGCAGTTTGTCTAGCGGGAGGGCCCATGAGCAGTTCTTC. The encoded protein is CASSLSSGRAHEQFF.

V gene TRBV7-9 combines with J gene TRBJ2-3, with 13 bases that match TRBD2. Germline values: CDR1 SEHNR, CDR2 FQNEAQ (reference sequence). Trimming cost V 7 bases and J 0 bases; bases outside gene matches: 10. The CDR3 runs to 18 residues. The DNA of the CDR3 is TGTGCCAGCATCCCGACTAGCGGGGGGTTCCCTAGCACAGATACGCAGTATTTT. Protein: CASIPTSGGFPSTDTQYF.

The chain carries TRBV12-3 or TRBV12-4 and TRBJ1-1; D gene uncertain. Trimming took 2 bases from V and 7 from J, leaving 8 bases between them. The CDR3 extends over 12 amino acids. CDR3 nucleotides: TGTGCCAGCAGTTTAATGTCGTATGAAGCTTTCTTT. This translates into CASSLMSYEAFF.

The gene calls are TRBV10-3 and TRBJ1-2; no firm D call. This CDR3 comprises 14 residues. The germline CDR1 and CDR2 sequences are ENHRY and SYGVKD. Trimming took off 6 bases at V and 2 bases at J, with 13 bases between the two ends. The CDR3: CAIRTISLNYGYTF. CDR3 bases: TGTGCCATCAGAACGATATCTTTAAACTATGGCTACACCTTC.

The DNA for the CDR3 is TGTGCCAGCAGCCAAGATGGGGCCCCCCAAGAGACCCAGTACTTC. Translating gives CASSQDGAPQETQYF. The chain links TRBV14 to TRBJ2-5; D perhaps matches TRBD1 (5 bases). Germline V CDR1 and CDR2: SGHDN, FVKESK. Trimming removed 0 bases at V and 1 base at J, with 9 bases between. CDR3 length: 15 amino acids.

The chain is built from TRBV2 and TRBJ2-1; no firm D call. V was clipped by 6 bases and J by 10 bases, with 7 bases between them. Germline lookup yields CDR1 SNHLY and CDR2 FYNNEI. This CDR3 comprises 10 residues. CDR3 region: CASRGKEQFF. The CDR3 bases are TGTGCCAGCAGAGGGAAGGAGCAGTTCTTC.

This clonotype has only one observation. V gene TRBV15 combines with J gene TRBJ1-6, with D tentatively TRBD1 (5 bases). Germline V gives CDR1 LNHNV, CDR2 YYDKDF (reference sequence). Trimming shortened V by 5 bases and J by 7 bases, and 12 bases separated the two germline ends. This CDR3 region has 14 residues. The CDR3 DNA follows: TGTGCCACCAGCGTAGCCTGGGGGAATTCACCCCTCCACTTT. Amino acid sequence: CATSVAWGNSPLHF.